The following is a T cell receptor (beta chain) sequence with its context. Unmatched junction bases numbered 4, after V lost 5 bases and J lost 6 bases. CDR1 and CDR2 from the germline V gene are LNHDA and SQIVND (reference sequence). This CDR3 comprises 13 residues. Profiling relied on immunoSEQ multiplex PCR, and the TCRdb table lists in-frame clones only, not all of them. This sample has approximately 47,000 clones, with 85% to 90% found just once. The entry originates in a study of OX40 agonist ivuxolimab in advanced cancers. The origin of this receptor is an adult with an advanced solid tumor such as melanoma, head and neck, liver or kidney cancer. The rearrangement joins TRBV19 to TRBJ2-1, with 7 bases aligning to TRBD2. This material consisted of CD4+ or CD8+ T cells sorted from blood, taken in a trial of the OX40 agonist ivuxolimab. CDR3: CASSGGGGNEQFF. Here the CDR3 DNA reads TGTGCCAGTAGTGGTGGGGGGGGCAATGAGCAGTTCTTC.